The entry that follows covers one T cell receptor beta chain sequence. Profiled with immunoSEQ multiplex PCR; TCRdb holds only in-frame clones, not every one. The sample includes some 1,900,000 clones, approximately 94% of them seen just once. The data belong to a study of shared clonotypes between healthy human individuals. As defined, naive CD8 cells were CD45RO-negative and positively selected for CCR7, with terminally differentiated effector memory CD45RA+ cells excluded. V was trimmed by 0 bases and J by 5 bases, leaving 13 bases between them. The CDR3 covers 15 residues. Germline CDR1 reads MNHNY; CDR2 reads SVGAGI (reference sequence).

Sequencing was carried out using naive CD8+ T cells sorted from blood. This TCR derives from a man aged 18 to 35 in good health. This rearrangement joins TRBV6-6 to TRBJ1-1, with D tentatively TRBD1 (6 bases). This CDR3 reads CASSYSEGGWTEAFF. For the CDR3, the DNA is TGTGCCAGCAGTTACTCGGAAGGGGGTTGGACTGAAGCTTTCTTT.